This entry lists 2 T cell receptor beta chains sequenced from one sample in a study of blood T cell repertoires in COVID-19. TCRdb keeps only in-frame clones here, not all; method: immunoSEQ multiplex PCR. The data contain 40,000 to 60,000 clones, 65% to 90% of them seen just once; the ten biggest clones take up about 7.6%. Sequencing used peripheral blood. These receptors were collected from a human donor in a cohort sampled during active COVID-19.

This clone was seen once. The DNA for the CDR3 is TGTGCCAGTAGTGAAATAGCGACTAGCACAGATACGCAGTATTTT. Amino acids: CASSEIATSTDTQYF. The chain is built from TRBV19 and TRBJ2-3; D is perhaps TRBD2 (5 bases). The germline CDR1 and CDR2 sequences are LNHDA and SQIVND (reference sequence). The CDR3 runs to 15 residues. Trimming removed 5 bases at V and 0 bases at J, with 12 bases between.

The rearrangement links TRBV6-5 to TRBJ2-5; D is uncertain. Germline values: CDR1 MNHEY, CDR2 SVGAGI. The CDR3 consists of 10 residues. V gave up 6 bases and J gave up 5 bases, with 4 bases separating them. In DNA, the CDR3 is TGTGCCAGCAGGGAGGAGACCCAGTACTTC. It specifies CASREETQYF.